These 10 T cell receptor beta chains were all obtained from the same sample, sequenced in a study of T cells in localized non-small cell lung cancer. Only in-frame clones appear in the TCRdb table, and some are missing; sequencing was by immunoSEQ multiplex PCR. The sample lists about 1,400 clones; roughly a quarter were seen once. The specimen comprised lung tumor tissue, sampled before any cancer treatment. These receptors were obtained from a man between 40 and 70 years old with stage I squamous cell lung carcinoma.

This clone was picked up one time. CDR3 region: CASSIDWTSALGDGYTF. The CDR3 nucleotides read TGTGCCAGTAGTATAGATTGGACCTCTGCATTAGGGGATGGCTACACCTTC. The chain carries TRBV19 and TRBJ1-2; D possibly corresponds to TRBD1 (5 bases). CDR1 is LNHDA and CDR2 is SQIVND in the germline V gene (reference sequence). Trimming pared 0 bases from V and 6 bases from J, leaving 20 bases between. This CDR3 spans 17 amino acids.

This clone occurred a few times. The chain links TRBV6-8 to TRBJ1-6; weak D call: TRBD1 (6 bases). V was trimmed by 7 bases and J by 2 bases, leaving 12 bases between them. The CDR3 extends over 15 amino acids. Germline V CDR1 and CDR2: MNHGY, SAAAGT. CDR3 sequence (DNA): TGTGCCAGCACGGGGGGCGAAACCTATAATTCACCCCTCCACTTT. It specifies CASTGGETYNSPLHF.

The genes are TRBV6-8 and TRBJ2-7; D perhaps matches TRBD2 (7 bases). The V end was cut by 8 bases, the J end by 4 bases, with 18 bases between. The CDR3 runs 14 residues. Germline CDR1 and CDR2: MNHGY and SAAAGT. The DNA of the CDR3 is TGTGCCAGCGAAGGGGGGGATAGAGGGTACGAGCAGTACTTC. It specifies CASEGGDRGYEQYF.

This clone was counted a single time. This chain links TRBV18 with TRBJ1-2; the D is unclear. CDR1 KGHSH and CDR2 LQKENI come from the germline V gene. The ends were cut back, 3 bases at V and 4 bases at J, with 12 bases in the middle. The CDR3 consists of 14 residues. The CDR3 DNA reads as TGTGCCAGCTCACCGGAGGAGGGCAGCTATGGCTACACCTTC. It specifies CASSPEEGSYGYTF. Drawing the rest from reference TRBV18 and TRBJ1-2, the complete variable domain is NAGVMQNPRHLVRRRGQEARLRCSPMKGHSHVYWYRQLPEEGLKFMVYLQKENIIDESGMPKERFSAEFPKEGPSILRIQQVVRGDSAAYFCASSPEEGSYGYTFGSGTRLTVV.

This clone is termed large. V gene TRBV11-3 combines with J gene TRBJ1-1, with 8 bases lining up with TRBD1. The CDR3 sequence is 14 residues long. Germline loops: CDR1 SGHNT, CDR2 YENEEA. With V trimmed by 5 bases and J by 4 bases, 6 bases remained unmatched. The CDR3 DNA reads as TGTGCCAGCAGCGCAGGGGGCGCCGGCACTGAAGCTTTCTTT. It encodes CASSAGGAGTEAFF. Filled out from reference TRBV11-3 and TRBJ1-1, the complete variable domain reads EAGVVQSPRYKIIEKKQPVAFWCNPISGHNTLYWYLQNLGQGPELLIRYENEEAVDDSQLPKDRFSAERLKGVDSTLKIQPAELGDSAVYLCASSAGGAGTEAFFGQGTRLTVV.

This clone was counted only a few times. The V call is TRBV11-3, the J call TRBJ1-2; 7 bases fit TRBD1. Per germline, CDR1 SGHNT and CDR2 YENEEA. CDR3 length: 14 amino acids. Trimming took 4 bases from V and 4 from J; bases not matched to a gene: 6. In DNA, the CDR3 is TGTGCCAGCAGCTACGGACAGGAGGTCTATGGCTACACCTTC. It yields the protein CASSYGQEVYGYTF.

This chain uses TRBV9 with TRBJ2-1, with D uncertain. CDR1 is SGDLS, CDR2 YYNGEE, per germline. V lost 3 bases, J lost 0 bases, and 10 bases lay in between. This CDR3 is 15 amino acids long. The CDR3: CASSDIAVSYNEQFF. In DNA form, the CDR3 reads TGTGCCAGCAGCGATATAGCAGTCTCCTACAATGAGCAGTTCTTC.

This clone was seen a few times. The chain recombines TRBV6-8 with TRBJ2-7, with a tentative D call TRBD2 (5 bases). The V and J ends lost 7 bases and 2 bases respectively, with 15 bases between them. The CDR3 extends over 14 amino acids. Germline-derived CDR1 and CDR2 are MNHGY and SAAAGT. CDR3 amino acids: CASMNGLATYEQYF. The CDR3 DNA is TGTGCCAGCATGAATGGGCTAGCTACCTACGAGCAGTACTTC.

The chain couples TRBV11-3 to TRBJ2-3; 14 bases match TRBD2. The length of the CDR3 is 15 residues. The germline V gene encodes CDR1 SGHNT and CDR2 YENEEA. V shed 5 bases, J shed 5 bases, and the junction held 3 bases outside the gene matches. CDR3 bases: TGTGCCAGCAGCCCGGGACTAGCGGGAGAAGATACGCAGTATTTT. It encodes CASSPGLAGEDTQYF.

The rearrangement uses TRBV10-2 and TRBJ1-2; D ambiguous. The V gene's germline CDR1 is WSHSY and CDR2 SAAADI. The CDR3 length is 13 residues. The V end lost 6 bases, the J end lost 6 bases, and 14 bases lay between the germline ends. For the CDR3, the DNA is TGCGCCAGCAGGGAGGCATCCTCTAATGGCTACACCTTC. This codes for CASREASSNGYTF.